This T cell receptor beta chain is from a study of Ad26.COV2.S vaccination and SARS-CoV-2 variants. In regard to this clone: As yet, its antigen is unknown.

Germline V gene data show CDR1 as SGHTA and CDR2 as FQGNSA. V lost 1 base to trimming and J lost 11 bases; unmatched junction nucleotides: 7. The CDR3 contains 14 residues. Study results and limitations: It was reported that spike-specific CD8+ and CD4+ T cell responses were substantially broad after vaccination. Vaccine recipients showed a spike-specific TCR breadth that was higher than in placebo recipients. Analyses that measured TCR breadth and depth may have underestimated total T cell responses. Breadth measured for non-spike TCRs was similar across vaccine and placebo recipients.

The data were produced by immunoSEQ multiplex PCR, yet TCRdb's version contains in-frame clones alone and is incomplete. The sample holds about 87,000 clones, roughly 85% seen once. The specimen was peripheral blood, collected after recovery from COVID-19. This chain joins TRBV7-2 and TRBJ2-1, with 8 bases fitting TRBD2. The clonotype was recovered from a human donor who had recovered from COVID-19. This CDR3 reads CASSLVREVGKQFF. Here the CDR3 DNA reads TGTGCCAGCAGCTTAGTGCGGGAGGTAGGGAAGCAGTTCTTC. Filled out from reference TRBV7-2 and TRBJ2-1, the complete variable domain reads GAGVSQSPSNKVTEKGKDVELRCDPISGHTALYWYRQSLGQGLEFLIYFQGNSAPDKSGLPSDRFSAERTGGSVSTLTIQRTQQEDSAVYLCASSLVREVGKQFFGPGTRLTVL.